Listed below are T cell receptor beta chains from one sample, sequenced in a study of T cells in narcolepsy. The repertoire was sequenced with immunoSEQ multiplex PCR; TCRdb's copy has only in-frame clones and lacks some. Of roughly 24,000 clones in the sample, around 81% were seen once. The sample comprised memory (CD45RA-) CD4+ T cells from blood. The source of these receptors is a human donor in good health. Both conserved end residues are part of each CDR3. D genes are given only for firm matches. Clone size is given for some rows only: seen once, a few or many times, or a class if the clone is expanded.

TRBV10-3	-	TRBJ2-1	once	TGTGCCATCAGTGTAGAGGGTCCAAATGAGCAGTTCTTC	CAISVEGPNEQFF
TRBV27	-	TRBJ1-1	-	TGTGCCAGCAGTTTAGGGCGTAACACTGAAGCTTTCTTT	CASSLGRNTEAFF
TRBV5-6	-	TRBJ2-7	-	TGTGCCAGCAGCAAATCCGGGACTTCCTACGAGCAGTACTTC	CASSKSGTSYEQYF
TRBV5-1	-	TRBJ2-2	-	TGCGCCAGCATGACCCCCTCTGACAGGTCAAACACCGGGGAGCTGTTTTTT	CASMTPSDRSNTGELFF
TRBV11-2	-	TRBJ2-3	-	TGTGCCAGCAGCTTCCAGGGCGTAGATACGCAGTATTTT	CASSFQGVDTQYF
TRBV5-1	-	TRBJ2-7	few	TGCGCCAGCAGCTTGGGTCCCACTGGGGCCTACGAGCAGTACTTC	CASSLGPTGAYEQYF
TRBV4-3	-	TRBJ2-2	-	TGCGCCAGCAGAAGGGGGGGGGACACCGGGGAGCTGTTTTTT	CASRRGGDTGELFF
TRBV6-1	-	TRBJ1-1	-	TGTGCCAGCATCTCGGAGACGCTTTCTGAAGCTTTCTTT	CASISETLSEAFF
TRBV19	-	TRBJ2-5	-	TGTGCCAGTAGTACGAGCCCGGGACTGCAAGAGACCCAGTACTTC	CASSTSPGLQETQYF
TRBV10-3	TRBD2	TRBJ2-1	-	TGTGCCATCAGGAGGGACTATTCCTACAATGAGCAGTTCTTC	CAIRRDYSYNEQFF
TRBV6-1	-	TRBJ1-2	few	TGTGCCAGCAGTGAACGGCTCCAAGGAGGGTATGGCTACACCTTC	CASSERLQGGYGYTF
TRBV6-5	-	TRBJ2-2	-	TGTGCCAGCAGTTTAGGGACACAACCCTGGGAGCTGTTTTTT	CASSLGTQPWELFF
TRBV10-3	TRBD1	TRBJ2-1	-	TGTGCCATCAGATCGACAGGGGACGATGAGCAGTTCTTC	CAIRSTGDDEQFF
TRBV6-1	-	TRBJ2-3	-	TGTGCCAGCAGTGGGGCGCGGGGTTCCACAGATACGCAGTATTTT	CASSGARGSTDTQYF
TRBV10-3	-	TRBJ1-1	few	TGTGCCACGCGAGAGGACACTGAAGCTTTCTTT	CATREDTEAFF
TRBV19	-	TRBJ2-5	-	TGTGCCAGTGCCGGGGGGCACCAAGAGACCCAGTACTTC	CASAGGHQETQYF
TRBV4-2	-	TRBJ2-3	-	TGTGCCAGCAGCCAGGTACATCGCACAGATACGCAGTATTTT	CASSQVHRTDTQYF
TRBV15	TRBD1	TRBJ1-2	-	TGTGCCACCAGCGGGGACAGGGCGGAAGGCTACACCTTC	CATSGDRAEGYTF
TRBV5-8	TRBD2	TRBJ2-1	-	TGTGCCAGCAGCTTGCAAGCGGGGGTCAATGAGCAGTTCTTC	CASSLQAGVNEQFF
TRBV11-2	-	TRBJ1-3	-	TGTGCCAGCAGCCTTCAATTCACCATATATTTT	CASSLQFTIYF
TRBV27	-	TRBJ2-3	-	TGTGCCAGCAGTTTAACGGTAGCAGATACGCAGTATTTT	CASSLTVADTQYF
TRBV7-8	-	TRBJ1-1	-	TGTGCCAGCAGATCCTTGGGGGCGAACACTGAAGCTTTCTTT	CASRSLGANTEAFF
TRBV6-1	-	TRBJ2-7	-	TGTGCCAGCAGTGGAACAGCCGATACCTACGAGCAGTACTTC	CASSGTADTYEQYF
TRBV7-9	-	TRBJ1-2	-	TGTGCCAGCAGCTTAAACAGCCTAAACTATGGCTACACCTTC	CASSLNSLNYGYTF
TRBV2	TRBD1	TRBJ1-5	-	TGTGCCAGCAGTGTCGGGACAGCTTATCAGCCCCAGCATTTT	CASSVGTAYQPQHF
TRBV7-9	-	TRBJ2-7	-	TGTGCCAGCAGCTGGGGGGCCGTGGGACAAGAGCAGTACTTC	CASSWGAVGQEQYF
TRBV6-6	-	TRBJ1-1	few	TGTGCCAGCATAAGCACAGGGAGTTTGAACACTGAAGCTTTCTTT	CASISTGSLNTEAFF
TRBV11-2	TRBD1	TRBJ1-3	-	TGTGCCAGCAGCTCAGACAGGGGAATAGGAAACACCATATATTTT	CASSSDRGIGNTIYF
TRBV10-2	-	TRBJ2-3	-	TGCGCCAGCAGGGCCCACACAGATACGCAGTATTTT	CASRAHTDTQYF
TRBV6-1	-	TRBJ2-5	-	TGTGCCAGCAGATCAGAGGGCAGGGGAGGGACCCAGTACTTC	CASRSEGRGGTQYF
TRBV4-2	-	TRBJ2-3	-	TGTGCCAGCAGCCAAGGTGAGCGGAGTAGCACAGATACGCAGTATTTT	CASSQGERSSTDTQYF
TRBV4-2	-	TRBJ2-3	-	TGTGCCAGCAGCCAAGATGGAGGCCCGGGGGCAGACACAGATACGCAGTATTTT	CASSQDGGPGADTDTQYF
TRBV7-9	TRBD1	TRBJ2-7	-	TGTGCCAGCAGCTTAGCAGGCCACAGGGGGCAGTTCGAGCAGTACTTC	CASSLAGHRGQFEQYF
TRBV7-2	TRBD2	TRBJ2-7	-	TGTGCCAGCAGCACAACTAGCGGGGGTACCTACGAGCAGTACTTC	CASSTTSGGTYEQYF
TRBV10-1	-	TRBJ2-3	-	TGCGCCAGCAGTGAAGGTGTTACAGATACGCAGTATTTT	CASSEGVTDTQYF
TRBV7-8	-	TRBJ1-2	-	TGTGCCAGCAGCCAAGACGGAACTAACTATGGCTACACCTTC	CASSQDGTNYGYTF
TRBV4-2	-	TRBJ2-7	-	TGTGCCAGCAGCCAAGCCGGGACAACTAGCTCCTACGAGCAGTACTTC	CASSQAGTTSSYEQYF
TRBV6-1	-	TRBJ1-5	-	TGTGCCAGCAGTGAACAGGTCTTGGTCAGGAATCAGCCCCAGCATTTT	CASSEQVLVRNQPQHF
TRBV5-5	-	TRBJ1-2	-	TGTGCCAGCAGCCTGCGTTCGGCAGGCGGTAACTATGGCTACACCTTC	CASSLRSAGGNYGYTF
TRBV7-9	-	TRBJ1-1	-	TGTGCCAGCAGCTCCGAACGACTTTACACTGAAGCTTTCTTT	CASSSERLYTEAFF
TRBV7-9	-	TRBJ2-1	-	TGTGCCAGCAGCCCACGTTTGGGGGCTCTTTACAATGAGCAGTTCTTC	CASSPRLGALYNEQFF
TRBV7-9	-	TRBJ2-7	few	TGTGCCAGCCGGGGAGGGGGTGGCGAGCAGTACTTC	CASRGGGGEQYF
TRBV19	-	TRBJ2-3	-	TGTGCCAGTAGTATAGACCGTCGGGCAGTTACAGATACGCAGTATTTT	CASSIDRRAVTDTQYF
TRBV11-2	TRBD2	TRBJ2-5	-	TGTGCCAGCAGCACACAGCGGGGCGAGACCCAGTACTTC	CASSTQRGETQYF
TRBV19	TRBD1	TRBJ2-7	-	TGTGCCAGTAGTTTGTCCGGGACAGGGAGTAACGAGCAGTACTTC	CASSLSGTGSNEQYF
TRBV15	-	TRBJ1-2	once	TGTGCCACCAGCAGCTATGGGGCCGGTTCAAGCTATGGCTACACCTTC	CATSSYGAGSSYGYTF
TRBV2	-	TRBJ2-5	-	TGTGCCAGCAGTGATTGGGAGACCCAGTACTTC	CASSDWETQYF
TRBV4-2	-	TRBJ2-5	once	TGTGCCAGCAGCCGGAGGGAGTGGGAGACCCAGTACTTC	CASSRREWETQYF
TRBV9	TRBD2	TRBJ2-5	few	TGTGCCAGCAGCGTAGTAGCGGGGGGGTCCGGGGAGACCCAGTACTTC	CASSVVAGGSGETQYF
TRBV4-1	TRBD1	TRBJ2-6	-	TGCGCCAGCACCCTAGGGGGATTCGGGACAGACTCTGGGGCCAACGTCCTGACTTTC	CASTLGGFGTDSGANVLTF